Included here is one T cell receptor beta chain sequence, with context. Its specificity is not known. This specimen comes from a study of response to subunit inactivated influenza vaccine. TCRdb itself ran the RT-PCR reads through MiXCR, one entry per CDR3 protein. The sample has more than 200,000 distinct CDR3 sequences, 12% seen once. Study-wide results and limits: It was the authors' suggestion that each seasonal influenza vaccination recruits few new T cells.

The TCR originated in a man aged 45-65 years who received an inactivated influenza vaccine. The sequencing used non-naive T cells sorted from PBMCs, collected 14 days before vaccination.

CDR3 DNA sequence: TGTGCCAGCAGTTTATGGGGGGAGACCCAGTACTTC. Protein product: CASSLWGETQYF. The V gene is TRBV12-3 or TRBV12-4, the J gene TRBJ2-5, with D possibly being TRBD1 or TRBD2 (5 bases each). V dropped 2 bases and J dropped 5 bases, with 6 bases sitting between them. There are 12 residues in the CDR3.